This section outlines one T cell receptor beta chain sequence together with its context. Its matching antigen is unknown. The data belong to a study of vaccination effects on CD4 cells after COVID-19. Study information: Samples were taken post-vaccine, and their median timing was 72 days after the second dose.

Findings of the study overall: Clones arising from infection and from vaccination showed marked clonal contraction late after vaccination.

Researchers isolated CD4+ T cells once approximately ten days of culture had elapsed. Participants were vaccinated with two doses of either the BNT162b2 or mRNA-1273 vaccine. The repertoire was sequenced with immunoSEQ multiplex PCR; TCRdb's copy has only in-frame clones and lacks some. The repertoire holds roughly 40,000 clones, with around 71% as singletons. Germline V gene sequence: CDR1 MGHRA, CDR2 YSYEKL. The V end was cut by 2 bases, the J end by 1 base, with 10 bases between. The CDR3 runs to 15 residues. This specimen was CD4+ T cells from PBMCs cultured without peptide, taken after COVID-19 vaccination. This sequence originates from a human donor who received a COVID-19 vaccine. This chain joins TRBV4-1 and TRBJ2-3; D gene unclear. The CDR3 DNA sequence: TGCGCCAGCAGCCAAAGCCCAGACGGCACAGATACGCAGTATTTT. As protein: CASSQSPDGTDTQYF.